The entry below gives a single TCR beta chain sequence along with its context. Its antigen is not identified. From germline, CDR1 is MNHEY and CDR2 SMNVEV (reference sequence). This CDR3 is built from 14 residues. The V end was cut by 5 bases, the J end by 1 base, with 11 bases between. Assay: immunoSEQ multiplex PCR; the TCRdb copy retains only in-frame clones and omits some. The repertoire includes 150,000 to 190,000 clones, around 86% of them detected once, and about 9.8% sits in the top ten. The sample originates from a study of T cell responses to AZD1222 COVID-19 vaccine. General study results and limits: It should be noted that donors were predominantly white British and more often female, and clonal diversity was possibly underestimated. The span of vaccine-associated CD4 TCRs extended across spike, with dominance at 160-218 and 743-854.

The gene calls are TRBV27 and TRBJ1-2, with D hard to call. This clonotype was obtained from an adult who received the AZD1222 COVID-19 vaccine. The sequences come from peripheral blood, collected 28 days after the second AZD1222 dose. CDR3 nucleotides: TGTGCCAGCAGTCGAGGGATCAGTAACTATGGCTACACCTTC. Translation gives CASSRGISNYGYTF.